What follows are 14 T cell receptor beta chains derived from one specimen sequenced in a study of OX40 agonist ivuxolimab in advanced cancers. Measured with immunoSEQ multiplex PCR; TCRdb has only the in-frame clones, and not every one. The sample lists 50,000 to 65,000 clones; about nine tenths were seen once. Specimen: CD4+ or CD8+ T cells sorted from blood, collected in a trial of the OX40 agonist ivuxolimab. Receptor source: an adult with an advanced solid tumor such as melanoma, head and neck, liver or kidney cancer.

The chain uses TRBV28 and TRBJ1-4; D gene unclear. The V gene lost 6 bases and the J gene lost 4 bases, with 3 bases spanning the gap. This CDR3 has 11 amino acids. Germline V gene lookup returns CDR1 MDHEN and CDR2 SYDVKM. This CDR3 reads CASSLNEKLFF. CDR3 sequence (DNA): TGTGCCAGCAGCCTTAATGAAAAACTGTTTTTT.

The genes are TRBV6-5 and TRBJ2-1; 11 nucleotides agree with TRBD2. With 7 bases clipped from V and 7 bases from J, the junction kept 9 bases outside the gene matches. This CDR3 spans 15 amino acids. The germline V gene has CDR1 MNHEY and CDR2 SVGAGI. The CDR3 is CASTKLAGGQNEQFF. CDR3 bases: TGTGCCAGCACCAAATTAGCGGGAGGGCAGAATGAGCAGTTCTTC.

V and J are TRBV7-9 and TRBJ2-7; 8 bases fit TRBD1. V lost 2 bases and J lost 2; bases outside the gene matches: 5. Looked up from germline, CDR1 is SEHNR and CDR2 is FQNEAQ (reference sequence). The CDR3 sequence is 15 residues long. CDR3 DNA sequence: TGTGCCAGCAGCTTACCCGACAGGGGAGCCTACGAGCAGTACTTC. Residues: CASSLPDRGAYEQYF.

The V and J genes are TRBV2 and TRBJ1-6; TRBD1 might be the D (5 bases). CDR3 size: 13 residues. Germline V lookup: CDR1 SNHLY, CDR2 FYNNEI. With 2 bases removed from V and 11 bases from J, the gap between germline ends came to 10 bases. The CDR3 loop reads CASSEWRQTPLHF. In DNA, the CDR3 is TGTGCCAGCAGTGAATGGCGACAGACACCCCTCCACTTT.

The V gene is TRBV11-3, the J gene TRBJ1-2, with D unresolved. V lost 3 bases and J lost 0, with 5 bases in between. There are 13 residues in the CDR3. The germline V gene has CDR1 SGHNT and CDR2 YENEEA. The CDR3: CASSLPTNYGYTF. For the CDR3, the DNA is TGTGCCAGCAGCTTGCCCACTAACTATGGCTACACCTTC.

Written as DNA, the CDR3 is TGTGCCAGCAGTGAGAGCTTCGGGGAGACCCAGTACTTC. This encodes CASSESFGETQYF. The genes are TRBV2 and TRBJ2-5; D ambiguous. The CDR3 contains 13 residues. The V end lost 3 bases, the J end lost 5 bases, and 10 bases lay between the germline ends. Germline-derived CDR1 and CDR2 are SNHLY and FYNNEI.

This chain connects TRBV11-2 to TRBJ2-7; D may be TRBD1 (6 bases). The V and J ends lost 3 bases and 2 bases respectively, with 14 bases between them. Germline V gene lookup returns CDR1 SGHAT and CDR2 FQNNGV. CDR3 length equals 15 residues. The CDR3 reads CASSLGQGLTYEQYF. The CDR3 DNA reads as TGTGCCAGCAGCTTGGGGCAGGGGCTTACCTACGAGCAGTACTTC.

The genes are TRBV4-3 and TRBJ2-7; D uncertain. V gave up 0 bases and J gave up 2 bases, with 8 bases separating them. CDR1 LGHNA and CDR2 YSLEER come from the germline V gene. The CDR3 contains 14 residues. CDR3 coding DNA: TGCGCCAGCAGCCAAGACGGCTCGACCTACGAGCAGTACTTC. This encodes CASSQDGSTYEQYF.

The chain combines TRBV19 with TRBJ2-3, with 11 bases identical to TRBD2. Germline CDR1 LNHDA, CDR2 SQIVND (reference sequence). This CDR3 is 16 amino acids long. The junction had 12 bases not matched to a gene; V was cut back by 3 bases and J by 10 bases. The CDR3 spells CASSIYQGLAEDAQYF. The CDR3 DNA is TGTGCCAGTAGTATTTACCAGGGACTAGCGGAGGATGCGCAGTATTTT.

The rearrangement links TRBV28 to TRBJ2-6; D gene unclear. Germline CDR1 is MDHEN and CDR2 is SYDVKM. The CDR3 sequence is 18 residues long. V was trimmed by 1 base and J by 0 bases, leaving 13 bases between them. CDR3: CASSLFSSDRSGANVLTF. CDR3 sequence (DNA): TGTGCCAGCAGTTTATTTAGTTCAGACCGCTCTGGGGCCAACGTCCTGACTTTC.

This chain uses TRBV28 with TRBJ2-3; D tentatively reads TRBD1 or TRBD2 (6 bases each). The CDR3 consists of 14 residues. Germline V gene data show CDR1 as MDHEN and CDR2 as SYDVKM. V was cut by 6 bases and J by 1 base, with 11 bases left in between. Written as DNA, the CDR3 is TGTGCCAGCAGCGACAGGAGGGGCACAGATACGCAGTATTTT. As protein: CASSDRRGTDTQYF.

The chain joins TRBV28 to TRBJ2-7; a possible D gene is TRBD2 (5 bases). Germline assignment: CDR1 MDHEN and CDR2 SYDVKM. V lost 7 bases to trimming and J lost 0 bases, with 22 bases between them. This CDR3 comprises 17 residues. This chain's CDR3 is CASKEGPPGSSSYEQYF. The CDR3, as DNA: TGTGCCAGCAAGGAAGGACCCCCGGGGTCGAGCTCCTACGAGCAGTACTTC.

CDR3 in amino acids: CASSLRPKETYEQYF. CDR3 nucleotide sequence: TGTGCCAGCAGTTTAAGGCCAAAGGAGACCTACGAGCAGTACTTC. The rearrangement joins TRBV28 to TRBJ2-7; the D is unclear. Trimming removed 2 bases at V and 2 bases at J, with 13 bases between. The CDR3 runs 15 residues. Per the germline V gene, CDR1 is MDHEN and CDR2 is SYDVKM.

The V and J genes are TRBV9 and TRBJ1-2; D gene ambiguous. This CDR3 spans 16 amino acids. V lost 2 bases and J 7 bases, leaving 21 bases between the germline ends. The germline CDR1 and CDR2 sequences are SGDLS and YYNGEE. In DNA form, the CDR3 reads TGTGCCAGCAGCGTGGAAGGAAGCAGCCCTCCCTTTGGCTACACCTTC. Protein product: CASSVEGSSPPFGYTF.